This is a list of T cell receptor beta chains from one sample in a study of T-cell reconstitution after alpha-beta-depleted transplantation in children. TCRdb re-called the PCR reads with MiXCR, one entry per CDR3 protein. The profile covers about 110,000 distinct CDR3 sequences, with 10% appearing a single time and approximately 7.6% taken by the ten largest. This specimen was PBMCs from the stem cell graft donor, taken from the stem cell graft. These receptors all come from a human donor who donated a stem cell graft to a child with acute lymphoblastic leukemia. Each CDR3 is given with its conserved first and last residue. D genes are given only for firm matches. Size values are once, few and many counts, or a class for expanded clones, and some rows have none.

>TRBD2|many|TRBJ2-5|TRBV28
TGTGCCAGCAGTTCCCGGGAGGGTGGGCAAGAGACCCAGTACTTC
CASSSREGGQETQYF
>TRBD2|many|TRBJ2-7|TRBV7-2
TGTGCCAGCAGCATGACTAGCGGGGGACCCTACGAGCAGTACTTC
CASSMTSGGPYEQYF
>-|many|TRBJ2-7|TRBV12-3/TRBV12-4
TGTGCCAGCAGTAAACCTACAGGGAGCTCCTACGAGCAGTACTTC
CASSKPTGSSYEQYF
>-|many|TRBJ2-2|TRBV15
TGTGCCACCACATATGTGTCGGGAGCTAACACCGGGGAGCTGTTTTTT
CATTYVSGANTGELFF
>-|many|TRBJ1-5|TRBV12-3/TRBV12-4
TGTGCCAGCAGTTTAGATGCCGGGGGGTTGAATCAGCCCCAGCATTTT
CASSLDAGGLNQPQHF
>TRBD1|many|TRBJ2-2|TRBV6-1
TGTGCCAGCAGACGGGACAGGTTAACCGGGGAGCTGTTTTTT
CASRRDRLTGELFF
>-|many|TRBJ1-1|TRBV6-2/TRBV6-3
TGTGCCAGCAGGAAAAACAGAGGCCGAGTAGCGGAAGCTTTCTTT
CASRKNRGRVAEAFF
>-|many|TRBJ2-7|TRBV12-3/TRBV12-4
TGTGCCAGCAGTTTAGGGTTGGGGGAAGGCTACGAGCAGTACTTC
CASSLGLGEGYEQYF
>TRBD1|many|TRBJ1-1|TRBV5-1
TGCGCCAGCAGCTTTCAGGGGGGGGACCTGAACACTGAAGCTTTCTTT
CASSFQGGDLNTEAFF
>TRBD2|many|TRBJ2-1|TRBV6-2/TRBV6-3
TGTGCCAGCAGTTATGGGACTAGCGGGGGCTCTGAGCAGTTCTTC
CASSYGTSGGSEQFF
>-|many|TRBJ2-5|TRBV19
TGTGCCAGTAGGCAGTCGGGGGAGACCCAGTACTTC
CASRQSGETQYF
>-|many|TRBJ2-1|TRBV5-1
TGCGCCAGCAGCTCAAACTCGGGGGAGCAGTTCTTC
CASSSNSGEQFF
>-|many|TRBJ1-4|TRBV27
TGTGCCAGCAGTATTGGGGGCGGCCTTGAAAAACTGTTTTTT
CASSIGGGLEKLFF
>-|many|TRBJ2-3|TRBV4-3
TGCGCCAGCAGCCAAGATGTCGGACTAAGAAGTACGCAGTATTTT
CASSQDVGLRSTQYF
>TRBD1|-|TRBJ1-5|TRBV27
TGTGCCAGCAGTGCAACCGGGACAGGGGCCAATCAGCCCCAGCATTTT
CASSATGTGANQPQHF
>TRBD2|-|TRBJ2-5|TRBV24-1
TGTGCCACCAGTGCCTTCCTAGCGGGGATAGAGACCCAGTACTTC
CATSAFLAGIETQYF
>-|many|TRBJ1-5|TRBV24-1
TGTGCCACCAGTGATTTCGAGCAGGGCCTAAAAAATCAGCCCCAGCATTTT
CATSDFEQGLKNQPQHF
>-|many|TRBJ1-5|TRBV19
TGTGCCAGTAGCCAGGGTTCTCAGCCCCAGCATTTT
CASSQGSQPQHF
>TRBD1|-|TRBJ1-5|TRBV7-2
TGTGCCAGCAGCTCAGGGGGTGCCAATCAGCCCCAGCATTTT
CASSSGGANQPQHF
>-|many|TRBJ2-1|TRBV5-1
TGCGCCAGCAGCATGGGGGGGCTTATCTACAATGAGCAGTTCTTC
CASSMGGLIYNEQFF